Below, one T cell receptor beta chain is given with its context. The sample is drawn from a study of blood T cell repertoires in COVID-19. Background on the study: Some COVID-19 samples were acute and others convalescent; all came from the United States, Italy and Spain. In each case, the material was cDNA or gDNA derived from T cells, B-cell-depleted T cells, or PBMCs.

The CDR3 extends over 14 amino acids. The germline V gene encodes CDR1 SGHAT and CDR2 FQNNGV. The V and J ends lost 3 bases and 4 bases respectively, with 12 bases between them. Measured with immunoSEQ multiplex PCR; TCRdb has only the in-frame clones, and not every one. The sample has about 100,000 clones; roughly nine tenths are singletons. The receptor was isolated from a human donor in a cohort sampled during active COVID-19. The rearrangement joins TRBV11-2 to TRBJ1-1, with a weak D call TRBD1 (5 bases). The sample consisted of peripheral blood. Here the CDR3 DNA reads TGTGCCAGCAGCTTCGGGGGGGTGGGCACTGAAGCTTTCTTT. This translates into CASSFGGVGTEAFF.